One TCR beta chain is described in this entry. Its antigen is not identified. The CDR3 spans 11 residues. Per germline, CDR1 SQVTM and CDR2 ANQGSEA. The ends were cut back, 5 bases at V and 9 bases at J, with 13 bases in the middle. These data come from a study of T cell responses to AZD1222 COVID-19 vaccine. Broader study findings: After two AZD1222 doses, spike-specific TCR breadth and depth rose versus day 0. Among the donors, most were white British and more were female, and clonal diversity was possibly underestimated. Epitopes outside B.1.351 and B.1.1.7 mutated regions reportedly drew nearly half of spike TCRs.

Sequenced by immunoSEQ multiplex PCR; TCRdb stores in-frame clones only, minus some. The table records fewer than 110,000 clones, about 87% of them present only once. V gene TRBV29-1 combines with J gene TRBJ1-2; D is uncertain. This specimen consisted of peripheral blood, obtained 28 days after the second AZD1222 dose. This clonotype was sampled from an adult who received the AZD1222 COVID-19 vaccine. In DNA form, the CDR3 reads TGCAGCGTTTCGGGATTAGCTAGCTACACCTTC. This codes for CSVSGLASYTF.